Listed below are T cell receptor beta chains from one sample, sequenced in a study of monozygotic twins with inflammatory bowel disease. TCRdb reprocessed the 5' RACE reads, with one entry per CDR3 protein and no DNA. There are about 350,000 distinct CDR3 sequences in the sample, with 2% to 2.5% held by the top ten. Material for sequencing was blood. The receptors come from a human donor with ulcerative colitis or Crohn's disease, or a healthy co-twin of an affected twin (not recorded which). The CDR3 runs from the conserved cysteine through the conserved F or W.

j_call v_call cdr3_aa
TRBJ2-2 TRBV5-5 CASRPGSPANTGELFF
TRBJ1-5 TRBV20-1 CSARIGTVNQPQHF
TRBJ1-2 TRBV20-1 CSAISVDYGYTF
TRBJ1-5 TRBV12-3/TRBV12-4 CASTHRAGEPQHF
TRBJ2-1 TRBV15 CATSREPLNNEQFF
TRBJ2-3 TRBV5-1 CASSSYGQGPDTQYF
TRBJ2-1 TRBV9 CASSVSGSSYNEQFF
TRBJ2-3 TRBV20-1 CSARAASTDTQYF
TRBJ1-1 TRBV4-3 CASSQVGRTEAFF
TRBJ2-5 TRBV11-2 CASSLAPGGWETQYF
TRBJ1-3 TRBV6-5 CASSYLAGTGGNTIYF
TRBJ1-6 TRBV2 CASSTDRARSPLHF
TRBJ1-1 TRBV7-9 CASSLGQGGGNTEAFF
TRBJ1-5 TRBV12-3/TRBV12-4 CASSQLTNQPQHF
TRBJ2-7 TRBV28 CASSPPGGGQYF
TRBJ2-2 TRBV21-1 CASSQSRGRRSGELFF
TRBJ1-1 TRBV3-1 CASSSDGNTEAFF
TRBJ2-3 TRBV7-2 CASSFSGASTDTQYF
TRBJ2-7 TRBV5-1 CASSLASRGSSYEQYF
TRBJ2-5 TRBV5-1 CASSLGLAFQETQYF
TRBJ2-1 TRBV30 CAWRKGTSGANEQFF
TRBJ2-1 TRBV5-1 CASTSPSVPYNEQFF
TRBJ1-2 TRBV7-9 CASSSWQNYGYTF
TRBJ1-1 TRBV3-1 CASSPLEGLMDTEAFF
TRBJ2-3 TRBV7-2 CASSSPGSDTQYF
TRBJ1-2 TRBV7-9 CASSPEFGYTF
TRBJ2-1 TRBV12-3/TRBV12-4 CASSGNNEQFF
TRBJ2-7 TRBV6-2/TRBV6-3 CASTSSSYEQYF
TRBJ1-4 TRBV27 CASSYGGGREKLFF
TRBJ2-7 TRBV27 CASSSIGTGVHEQYF
TRBJ2-1 TRBV28 CASRSTSGGVGQFF